The 19 T cell receptor beta chains in this list originate from one sample, sequenced in a study of tumor-infiltrating lymphocytes in primary liver carcinoma. The input was 500 ng total RNA; TCR beta cDNA was made from it with a constant-region primer. Sequencing libraries for TCR beta derived from three nested multiplex PCR rounds that used slightly modified ARM-PCR. Each of the first two PCR rounds ran approximately 11 cycles with TRBV1-TRBV30 forward and C-beta reverse primers. One entry per CDR3 protein results from TCRdb running MiXCR on the multiplex PCR reads. This table has 300,000 to 350,000 distinct CDR3 sequences, roughly 61% appearing once. RNA was extracted from whole blood without cell sorting, alongside germline DNA. The sample taken for sequencing was peripheral blood. The receptors were gathered from a man aged 35 to 55 with primary liver carcinoma and hepatitis B virus infection.

This clonotype was seen only once. The germline gene is not matched at one end of the junction; a read error may be the cause. The J gene is TRBJ2-7, the V gene TRBV5-6, with a tentative D call TRBD1 (6 bases). Germline CDR1 is SGHDT and CDR2 is YYEEEE. The CDR3 is 14 amino acids. Here the CDR3 reads CASMRGTGRYEHYF. The CDR3 DNA is TGTGCCAGCATGCGCGGAACAGGGCGCTACGAGCATTACTTC.

This clonotype was observed many times. The gene calls are TRBV6-5 and TRBJ2-7, with TRBD2 identical over 15 bases. This CDR3 contains 17 residues. V lost 5 bases to trimming and J lost 3 bases; unmatched junction nucleotides: 8. Germline V CDR1 and CDR2: MNHEY, SVGAGI. The CDR3 loop is CASSTRTSGRVLYEQYF. DNA of the CDR3: TGTGCCAGCAGTACCCGGACTAGCGGGAGGGTCCTCTACGAGCAGTACTTC.

The sample holds a few counts of this clonotype. The chain employs TRBV7-9 and TRBJ1-1, with D tentatively TRBD1 (6 bases). V lost 10 bases, J lost 0 bases, and 12 bases lay in between. The CDR3 length is 13 residues. Germline V gene data show CDR1 as SEHNR and CDR2 as FQNEAQ (reference sequence). The CDR3 DNA follows: TGTGCCACGGAGAGGGACATGAACACTGAAGCTTTCTTT. It codes for CATERDMNTEAFF.

A note on this clonotype: Germline and junction disagree at one end, which may indicate a read error. V usage is TRBV12-3 or TRBV12-4 and J usage is TRBJ2-3, with TRBD1 as a possible D gene (5 bases). This CDR3 region has 15 residues. The CDR3 nucleotides read TGTGTCAGCAGCTGGGGTCAGGGTTCGACAGATACGCAGTATTTT. It encodes CVSSWGQGSTDTQYF.

The gene calls are TRBV6-2 or TRBV6-3 and TRBJ2-2, with 8 bases lining up with TRBD2. J gave up 0 bases and V 5 bases, and 11 bases lay outside the gene matches. Germline loops: CDR1 MNHEY, CDR2 SVGEGT. This CDR3 has 18 residues. CDR3 amino acids: CASSRNAQAGANTGELFF. Written as DNA, the CDR3 is TGTGCCAGCAGTCGGAACGCACAAGCGGGAGCGAACACCGGGGAGCTGTTTTTT.

This chain connects TRBV6-5 to TRBJ1-6; TRBD1 matches 7 bases. J lost 2 bases, V lost 8 bases, and 6 bases had no gene match. Germline assignment: CDR1 MNHEY and CDR2 SVGAGI. The CDR3 length is 15 residues. CDR3 DNA sequence: TGTGCCAGCGGCTACGGGACAGCCTATAATTCACCCCTCCACTTT. It specifies CASGYGTAYNSPLHF.

Regarding this clonotype: Since the CDR3 does not end with the conserved phenylalanine or tryptophan, this likely comes from a read error. The limits of the CDR3 on the DNA are not certain, so only TCRdb's listed CDR3 is given. The chain employs TRBV10-3 and TRBJ2-5; TRBD1, the table's D call, was not compared with the DNA. Germline CDR1 reads ENHRY; CDR2 reads SYGVKD. A total of 15 residues make up the CDR3, ends included. The chain's CDR3 is CAISGQGGILETLYL.

The gene calls are TRBV29-1 and TRBJ1-2; D is unclear. The germline V gene has CDR1 SQVTM and CDR2 ANQGSEA. V gave up 3 bases and J gave up 5 bases, with 16 bases separating them. The CDR3 runs to 14 residues. The CDR3 region is CSVDAIQALYGYTF. CDR3 DNA: TGCAGCGTTGACGCAATACAAGCCCTTTATGGCTACACCTTC.

On this clonotype itself: One junction end disagrees with the germline gene, perhaps due to a read error. The chain employs TRBV11-2 and TRBJ2-1; 10 bases fit TRBD2. This CDR3 has 15 amino acids. The germline gives CDR1 SGHAT, CDR2 FQNNGV. CDR3 in DNA: TGTGACAGCAACCTAACTAGCGGGAATACGAATGAGCAGTTCTTC. Translated, it gives CDSNLTSGNTNEQFF.

The sample holds many counts of this clonotype. The gene calls are TRBV11-2 and TRBJ2-5, with 9 bases identical to TRBD2. Trimming removed 7 bases from V and 5 bases from J; junction bases left unmatched: 5. There are 13 residues in the CDR3. CDR1 and CDR2 from the germline V gene are SGHAT and FQNNGV. For the CDR3, the DNA is TGTGCCAGCAAGATAGCGGGAGTGGAGACCCAGTACTTC. Translating it yields CASKIAGVETQYF.

On this clonotype: This may be a read error: a much more frequent sequence differs by one nucleotide. The V and J genes are TRBV10-2 and TRBJ2-6; possibly TRBD1 for D (5 bases). Germline V CDR1 and CDR2: WSHSY, SAAADI. This CDR3 has 12 residues. The CDR3 spells CATRQGANFLTF. The CDR3 nucleotides read TGCGCCACCCGCCAAGGGGCCAACTTCCTGACTTTC.

The chain joins TRBV6-6 to TRBJ1-5; D gene unclear. Trimming removed 2 bases at V and 6 bases at J, with 20 bases between. The germline CDR1 and CDR2 sequences are MNHNY and SVGAGI (reference sequence). The CDR3 sequence is 17 residues long. CDR3 protein: CASSYILSRVPAQPQHF. The CDR3 DNA reads as TGTGCCAGCAGTTACATTCTTTCGAGGGTGCCAGCTCAGCCCCAGCATTTT.

With regard to this clonotype: The conserved phenylalanine or tryptophan normally closing the CDR3 is absent here, so this likely arose from a read error. The V gene is TRBV11-2, the J gene TRBJ1-1; 7 bases line up with TRBD1. Germline assignment: CDR1 SGHAT and CDR2 FQNNGV. CDR3 length equals 14 residues. CDR3 in DNA: TGTGTCAGCAGCTTACAAACAGGGGTCACTGAAGCTTTCTCT. Residues: CVSSLQTGVTEAFS.

Notes on this clonotype: A junction end diverges from the germline sequence, so it may reflect a read error. In DNA form, the CDR3 reads TGTGCCAACAGTTACACCGGGAGGAACTACGAGCAGTACTTC. This encodes CANSYTGRNYEQYF. V and J are TRBV6-6 and TRBJ2-7, with TRBD2 matching 7 bases. The CDR3 loop spans 14 amino acids. Germline assignment: CDR1 MNHNY and CDR2 SVGAGI (reference sequence).

For this clonotype: An end of the junction does not agree with germline; a read error may underlie this. The chain is built from TRBV10-3 and TRBJ1-5, with 8 bases that match TRBD1. CDR1 ENHRY and CDR2 SYGVKD come from the germline V gene. The CDR3 is made up of 14 amino acids. CDR3 in amino acids: CASSSGTGTWPQHF. CDR3 nucleotides: TGTGCCAGCAGTTCCGGGACAGGCACATGGCCCCAGCATTTT.

On this clonotype itself: A junction end diverges from the germline sequence, so it may reflect a read error. V and J are TRBV11-2 and TRBJ2-3, with TRBD2 matching 7 bases. The CDR3 is 15 amino acids. Germline lookup yields CDR1 SGHAT and CDR2 FQNNGV. This chain's CDR3 is CASSYGGWSTDTQYF. CDR3 DNA sequence: TGTGCCAGCAGCTACGGGGGGTGGAGCACAGATACACAGTATTTT.

The chain links TRBV2 to TRBJ2-7; tentatively, D is TRBD2 (6 bases). Deletions cut 0 bases from V and 0 bases from J, with 9 bases between. This CDR3 spans 15 amino acids. Germline CDR1 reads SNHLY; CDR2 reads FYNNEI. The DNA of the CDR3 is TGTGCCAGCAGTGAAGCTTGCGGGATCTCCTACGAGCAGTACTTC. Its protein product is CASSEACGISYEQYF.

Notes on this clonotype: Sequence at one end of the junction differs from germline and may be a read error. The rearrangement uses TRBV4-2 and TRBJ2-2; tentative D call: TRBD2 (6 bases). This CDR3 has 16 residues. Germline lookup yields CDR1 LGHNA and CDR2 YNFKEQ. The CDR3 DNA is TGTGCCATCAGCCAAGACCCGGGACTTAACACCGGGGAGCTGTTTTTT. This translates into CAISQDPGLNTGELFF.

This clonotype was counted at least ten times. The CDR3, as DNA: TGTGCCAGCAGTTACGCAAAGATGAACTACGAGCAGTACTTC. Translated: CASSYAKMNYEQYF. The chain is built from TRBV6-2 or TRBV6-3 and TRBJ2-7; D uncertain. V gave up 2 bases and J gave up 3 bases, with 11 bases separating them. The CDR3 extends over 14 amino acids. Germline V CDR1 and CDR2: MNHEY, SVGEGT.